This T cell receptor (beta chain) was documented in a study of blood T cell repertoires in COVID-19. The wider study: Collection of acute and convalescent COVID-19 samples took place in the United States, Italy and Spain. PBMCs, B-cell-depleted T cells, or T cells were the source of the cDNA or gDNA that made up the material.

Methods used by the authors: Reference gene primers were amplified, and this amplification served to estimate nucleated cell counts. Sequenced by immunoSEQ multiplex PCR; TCRdb stores in-frame clones only, minus some. V and J calls and clone size are given by that table; D and trimming were obtained from the DNA. The sample comprises about 120,000 clones, around 88% of which are singletons, and about 20% rests with the top ten. The CDR3 has 16 residues. Trimming shortened V by 1 base and J by 19 bases, and 26 bases separated the two germline ends. Germline-derived CDR1 and CDR2 are KGHSH and LQKENI. Sequencing was done on a sample of peripheral blood. This sequence originates from a human donor with acute or convalescent COVID-19. The donor label of this sample is uncertain. The chain couples TRBV18 to TRBJ1-6, with D tentatively TRBD1 (6 bases). The CDR3 region has the DNA TGTGCCAGCTCACCACGGGATACAACAGGGCTTTTGCGATTACACTTT. The encoded protein is CASSPRDTTGLLRLHF. The full variable domain, completed using reference TRBV18 and TRBJ1-6, is NAGVMQNPRHLVRRRGQEARLRCSPMKGHSHVYWYRQLPEEGLKFMVYLQKENIIDESGMPKERFSAEFPKEGPSILRIQQVVRGDSAAYFCASSPRDTTGLLRLHFGNGTRLTVT.